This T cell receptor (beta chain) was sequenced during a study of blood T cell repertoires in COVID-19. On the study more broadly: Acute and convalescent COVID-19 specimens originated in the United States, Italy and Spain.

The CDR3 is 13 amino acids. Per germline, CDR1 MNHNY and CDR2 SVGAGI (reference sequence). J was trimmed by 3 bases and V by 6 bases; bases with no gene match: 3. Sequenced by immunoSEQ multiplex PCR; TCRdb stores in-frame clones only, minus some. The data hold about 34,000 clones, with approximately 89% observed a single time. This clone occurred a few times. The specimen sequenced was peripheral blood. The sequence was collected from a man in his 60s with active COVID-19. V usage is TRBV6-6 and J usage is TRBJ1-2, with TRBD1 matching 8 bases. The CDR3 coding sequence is TGTGCCAGCAGCAGGGGGCAATACTATGGCTACACCTTC. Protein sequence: CASSRGQYYGYTF.